The clone carrying this T cell receptor (beta chain) was counted many times. Its antigen remains unidentified. MiXCR re-clonotyped the PCR reads for TCRdb. The sample records 20,000 to 25,000 clones, about a sixth being singletons. Trimming cost V 5 bases and J 3 bases, with 12 bases left between them. Germline-derived CDR1 and CDR2 are SGHAT and FQNNGV. The CDR3 loop spans 14 amino acids. These data originate in a study of metastatic and nonmetastatic thyroid tumors. Points from the study as a whole: Relative to benign nodules, malignant thyroid tumors were reportedly characterized by significantly elevated TCR beta diversity in blood and tumor.

Thyroid surgery took place with no prior treatment in any patient. This TCR was sampled from a female donor with papillary thyroid cancer or a benign thyroid nodule (not recorded which). Some clones in this sample may be carry-over from other donors' samples. The rearrangement joins TRBV11-2 to TRBJ2-3; D may match TRBD1 or TRBD2 (5 bases each). Input material: blood. Here the CDR3 reads CASSPTRGTDTQYF. CDR3 in DNA: TGTGCCAGCAGCCCAACTAGGGGTACAGATACGCAGTATTTT.